This T cell receptor beta chain was found in a study of T cell repertoires in ileal Crohn's disease. About the study: Postoperative therapy was given to about half: around eleven thiopurines, 15 to 20 anti-TNF agents.

Overall study findings and caveats: High-frequency clones were more common in sorted CD8 than CD4 cells.

With respect to this clone: Antigen: not known.

Around 0.55 micrograms of biopsy DNA per sample underwent TCRB immunosequencing. TCRdb keeps only in-frame clones here, not all; method: immunoSEQ multiplex PCR. The profile shows approximately 11,000 clones, roughly 79% of them singletons. The J segment lost 3 bases and the V segment lost 4 bases, leaving 4 bases of the junction unmatched. This CDR3 is 15 amino acids long. Germline CDR1 is MGHDK and CDR2 is SYGVNS. Sequencing used ileal tissue. The gene calls are TRBV25-1 and TRBJ1-3, with TRBD1 matching over 9 bases. This receptor was identified in an adult with Crohn's disease. In nucleotides, the CDR3 is TGTGCCAGCAGTGTGGACAGGGGTATTGGAAACACCATATATTTT. As protein: CASSVDRGIGNTIYF.